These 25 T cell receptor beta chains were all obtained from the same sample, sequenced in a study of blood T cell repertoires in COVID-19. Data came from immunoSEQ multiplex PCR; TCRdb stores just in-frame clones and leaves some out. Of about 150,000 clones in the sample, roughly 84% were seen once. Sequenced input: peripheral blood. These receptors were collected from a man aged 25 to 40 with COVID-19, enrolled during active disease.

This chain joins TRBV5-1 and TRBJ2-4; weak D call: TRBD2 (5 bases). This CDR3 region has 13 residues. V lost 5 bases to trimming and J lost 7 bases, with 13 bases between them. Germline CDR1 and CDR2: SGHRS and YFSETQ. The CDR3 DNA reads TGCGCCAGCAGACGGACTGGAGATAACATTCAGTACTTC. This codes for CASRRTGDNIQYF. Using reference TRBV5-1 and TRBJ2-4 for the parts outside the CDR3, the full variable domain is KAGVTQTPRYLIKTRGQQVTLSCSPISGHRSVSWYQQTPGQGLQFLFEYFSETQRNKGNFPGRFSGRQFSNSRSEMNVSTLELGDSALYLCASRRTGDNIQYFGAGTRLSVL.

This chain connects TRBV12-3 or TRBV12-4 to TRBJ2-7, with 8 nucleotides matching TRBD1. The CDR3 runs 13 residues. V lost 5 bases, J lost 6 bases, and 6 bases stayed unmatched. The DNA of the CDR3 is TGTGCCAGCAGTCCACGACAGGGGAGCGAGCAGTACTTC. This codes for CASSPRQGSEQYF.

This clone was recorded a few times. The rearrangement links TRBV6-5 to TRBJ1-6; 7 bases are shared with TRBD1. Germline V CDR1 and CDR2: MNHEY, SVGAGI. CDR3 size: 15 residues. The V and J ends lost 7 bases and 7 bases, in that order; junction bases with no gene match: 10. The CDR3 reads CASKPSGTENSPLHF. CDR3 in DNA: TGTGCCAGCAAGCCGTCCGGGACAGAAAATTCACCCCTCCACTTT.

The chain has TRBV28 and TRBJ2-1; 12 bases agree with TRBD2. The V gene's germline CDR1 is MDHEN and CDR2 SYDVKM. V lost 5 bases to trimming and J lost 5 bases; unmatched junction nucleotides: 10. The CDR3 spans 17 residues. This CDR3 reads CASSIKGRLAGDNEQFF. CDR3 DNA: TGTGCCAGCAGTATAAAAGGTCGACTAGCGGGAGACAATGAGCAGTTCTTC. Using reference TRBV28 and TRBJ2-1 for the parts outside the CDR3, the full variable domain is DVKVTQSSRYLVKRTGEKVFLECVQDMDHENMFWYRQDPGLGLRLIYFSYDVKMKEKGDIPEGYSVSREKKERFSLILESASTNQTSMYLCASSIKGRLAGDNEQFFGPGTRLTVL.

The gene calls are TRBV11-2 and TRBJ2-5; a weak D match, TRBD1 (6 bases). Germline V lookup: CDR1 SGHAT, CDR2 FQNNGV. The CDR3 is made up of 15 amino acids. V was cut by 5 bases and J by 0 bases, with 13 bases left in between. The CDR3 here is CASSAWQGYQETQYF. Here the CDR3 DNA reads TGTGCCAGCAGCGCTTGGCAGGGGTACCAAGAGACCCAGTACTTC.

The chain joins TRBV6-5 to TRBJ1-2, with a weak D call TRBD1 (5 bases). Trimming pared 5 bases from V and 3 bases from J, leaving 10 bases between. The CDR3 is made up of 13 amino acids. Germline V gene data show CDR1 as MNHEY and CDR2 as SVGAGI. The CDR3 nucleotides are TGTGCCAGCAGTAAGGGGAGGGACTATGGCTACACCTTC. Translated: CASSKGRDYGYTF.

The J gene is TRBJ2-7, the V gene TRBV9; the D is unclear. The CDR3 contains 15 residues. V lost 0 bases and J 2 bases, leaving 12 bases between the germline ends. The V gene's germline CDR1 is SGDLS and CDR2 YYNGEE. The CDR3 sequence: CASSVDSNQAYEQYF. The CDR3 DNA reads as TGTGCCAGCAGCGTAGACTCCAATCAGGCCTACGAGCAGTACTTC.

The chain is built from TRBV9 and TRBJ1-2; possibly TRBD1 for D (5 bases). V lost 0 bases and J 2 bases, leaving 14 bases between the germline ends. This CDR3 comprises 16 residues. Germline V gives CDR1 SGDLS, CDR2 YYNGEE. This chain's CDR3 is CASSVAIGRVNYGYTF. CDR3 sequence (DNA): TGTGCCAGCAGCGTAGCAATTGGCAGGGTGAACTATGGCTACACCTTC.

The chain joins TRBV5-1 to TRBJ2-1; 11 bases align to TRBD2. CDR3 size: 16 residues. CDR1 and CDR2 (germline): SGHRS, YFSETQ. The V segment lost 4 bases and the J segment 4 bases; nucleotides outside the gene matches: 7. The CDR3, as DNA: TGCGCCAGCAGCCTCGTCGGGACTAGCGGATACAATGAGCAGTTCTTC. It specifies CASSLVGTSGYNEQFF.

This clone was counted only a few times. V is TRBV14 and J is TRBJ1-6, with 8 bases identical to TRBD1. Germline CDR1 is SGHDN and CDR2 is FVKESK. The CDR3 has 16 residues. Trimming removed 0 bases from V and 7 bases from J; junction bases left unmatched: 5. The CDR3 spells CASSQDRRQGNSPLHF. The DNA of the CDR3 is TGTGCCAGCAGCCAAGATAGGAGACAGGGGAATTCACCCCTCCACTTT.

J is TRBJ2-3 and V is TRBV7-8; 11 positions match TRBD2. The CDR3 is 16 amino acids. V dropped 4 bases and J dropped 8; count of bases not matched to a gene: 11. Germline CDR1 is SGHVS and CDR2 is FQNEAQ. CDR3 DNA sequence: TGTGCCAGCAGCTCCTACCTAGCGGGAGGAGATGGTACGCAGTATTTT. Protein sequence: CASSSYLAGGDGTQYF.

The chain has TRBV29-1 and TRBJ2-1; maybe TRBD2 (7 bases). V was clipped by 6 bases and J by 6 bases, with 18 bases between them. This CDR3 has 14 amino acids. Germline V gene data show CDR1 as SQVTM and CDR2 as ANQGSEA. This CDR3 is CSVGKGGGINEQFF. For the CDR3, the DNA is TGCAGCGTCGGAAAAGGGGGGGGCATCAATGAGCAGTTCTTC.

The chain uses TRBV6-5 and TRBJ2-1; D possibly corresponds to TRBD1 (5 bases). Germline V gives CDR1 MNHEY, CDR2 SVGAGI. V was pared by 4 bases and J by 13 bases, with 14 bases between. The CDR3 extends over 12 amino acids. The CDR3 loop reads CASSSVQDIQFF. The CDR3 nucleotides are TGTGCCAGCAGTTCGGTACAGGATATTCAGTTCTTC.

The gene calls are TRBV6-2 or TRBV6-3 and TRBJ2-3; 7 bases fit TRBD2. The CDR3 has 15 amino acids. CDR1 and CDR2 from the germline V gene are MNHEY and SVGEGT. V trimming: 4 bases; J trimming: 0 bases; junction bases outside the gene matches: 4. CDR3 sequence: CASSWGLQSTDTQYF. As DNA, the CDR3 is TGTGCCAGCAGTTGGGGACTACAGAGCACAGATACGCAGTATTTT.

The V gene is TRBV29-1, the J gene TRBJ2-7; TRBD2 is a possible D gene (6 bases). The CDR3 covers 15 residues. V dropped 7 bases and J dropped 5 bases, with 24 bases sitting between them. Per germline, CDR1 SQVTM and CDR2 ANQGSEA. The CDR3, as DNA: TGCAGCGGGGCGGTAGCGTCAGTGGGGGGAAACGAGCAGTACTTC. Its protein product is CSGAVASVGGNEQYF.

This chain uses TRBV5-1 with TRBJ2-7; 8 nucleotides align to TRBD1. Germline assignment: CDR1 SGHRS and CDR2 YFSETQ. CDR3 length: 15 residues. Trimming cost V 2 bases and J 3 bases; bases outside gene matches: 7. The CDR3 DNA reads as TGCGCCAGCAGCTTATCGACAGGGGAGTACTACGAGCAGTACTTC. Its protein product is CASSLSTGEYYEQYF. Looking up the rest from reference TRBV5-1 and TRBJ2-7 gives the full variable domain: KAGVTQTPRYLIKTRGQQVTLSCSPISGHRSVSWYQQTPGQGLQFLFEYFSETQRNKGNFPGRFSGRQFSNSRSEMNVSTLELGDSALYLCASSLSTGEYYEQYFGPGTRLTVT.

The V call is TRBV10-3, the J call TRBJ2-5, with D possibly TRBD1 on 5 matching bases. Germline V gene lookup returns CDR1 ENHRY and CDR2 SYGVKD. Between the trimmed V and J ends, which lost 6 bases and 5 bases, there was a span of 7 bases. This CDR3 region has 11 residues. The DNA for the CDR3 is TGTGCCATCAGGTCAGGGGAGACCCAGTACTTC. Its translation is CAIRSGETQYF.

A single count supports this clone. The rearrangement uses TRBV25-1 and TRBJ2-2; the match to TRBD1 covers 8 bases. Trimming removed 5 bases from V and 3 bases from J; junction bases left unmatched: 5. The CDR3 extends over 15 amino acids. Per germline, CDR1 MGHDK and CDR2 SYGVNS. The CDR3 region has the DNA TGTGCCAGCAGTCCGGGACAGGCGTACACCGGGGAGCTGTTTTTT. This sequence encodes CASSPGQAYTGELFF.

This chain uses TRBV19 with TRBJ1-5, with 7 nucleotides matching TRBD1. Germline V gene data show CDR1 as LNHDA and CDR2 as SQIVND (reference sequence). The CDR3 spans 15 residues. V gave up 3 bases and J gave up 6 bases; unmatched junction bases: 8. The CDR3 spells CASSIRTGWAQPQHF. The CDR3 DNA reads TGTGCCAGTAGTATTCGGACAGGTTGGGCTCAGCCCCAGCATTTT.

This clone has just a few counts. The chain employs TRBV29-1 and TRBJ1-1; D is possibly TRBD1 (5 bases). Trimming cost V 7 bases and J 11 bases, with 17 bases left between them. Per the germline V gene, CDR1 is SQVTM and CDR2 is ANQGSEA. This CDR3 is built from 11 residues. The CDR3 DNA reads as TGCAGCGGTGCGCAGGGTAGTGGGGCTTTCTTT. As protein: CSGAQGSGAFF.

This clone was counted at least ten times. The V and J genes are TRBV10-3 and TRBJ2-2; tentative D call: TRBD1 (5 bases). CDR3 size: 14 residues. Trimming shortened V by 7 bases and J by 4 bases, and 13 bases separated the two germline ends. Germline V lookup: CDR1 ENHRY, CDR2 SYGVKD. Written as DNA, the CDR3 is TGTGCCATCAAGCGCAGGGAACTCACCGGGGAGCTGTTTTTT. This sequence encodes CAIKRRELTGELFF.

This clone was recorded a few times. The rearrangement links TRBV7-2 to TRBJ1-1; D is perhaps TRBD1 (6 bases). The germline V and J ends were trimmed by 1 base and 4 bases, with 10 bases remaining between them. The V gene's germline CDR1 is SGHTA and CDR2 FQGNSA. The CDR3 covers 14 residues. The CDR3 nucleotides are TGTGCCAGCAGCTTAGTGTCCAGGGGCACTGAAGCTTTCTTT. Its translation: CASSLVSRGTEAFF.

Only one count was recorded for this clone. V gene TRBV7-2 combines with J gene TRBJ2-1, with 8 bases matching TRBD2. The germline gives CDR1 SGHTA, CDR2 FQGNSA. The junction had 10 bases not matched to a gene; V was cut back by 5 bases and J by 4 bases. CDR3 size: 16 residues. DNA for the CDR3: TGTGCCAGCAGCGCTGGGGCCCTAGCGGGTTACAATGAGCAGTTCTTC. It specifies CASSAGALAGYNEQFF.

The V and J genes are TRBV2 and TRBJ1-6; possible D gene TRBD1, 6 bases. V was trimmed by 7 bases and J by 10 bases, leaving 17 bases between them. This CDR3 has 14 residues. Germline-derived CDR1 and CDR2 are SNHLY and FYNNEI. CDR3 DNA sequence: TGTGCCAGCATGAGGCAGGGGTTAGGATCACCCCTCCACTTT. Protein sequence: CASMRQGLGSPLHF.

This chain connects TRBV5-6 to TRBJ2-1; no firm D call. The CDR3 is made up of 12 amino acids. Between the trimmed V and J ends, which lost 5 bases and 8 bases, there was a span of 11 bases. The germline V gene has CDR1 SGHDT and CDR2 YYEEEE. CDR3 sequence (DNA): TGTGCCAGCAGTTCTACTGTGGATGAGCAGTTCTTC. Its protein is CASSSTVDEQFF.